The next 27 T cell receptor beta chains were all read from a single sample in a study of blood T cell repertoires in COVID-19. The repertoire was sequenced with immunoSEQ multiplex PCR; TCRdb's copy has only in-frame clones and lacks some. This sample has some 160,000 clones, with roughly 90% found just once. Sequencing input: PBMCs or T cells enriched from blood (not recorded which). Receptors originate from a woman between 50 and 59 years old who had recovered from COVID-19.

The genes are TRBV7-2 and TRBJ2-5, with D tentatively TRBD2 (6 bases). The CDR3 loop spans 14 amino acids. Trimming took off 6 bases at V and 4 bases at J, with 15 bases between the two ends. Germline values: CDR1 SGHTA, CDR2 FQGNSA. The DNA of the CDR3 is TGTGCCAGCAGATTCGGGGGACCGCTAGAGACCCAGTACTTC. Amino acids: CASRFGGPLETQYF.

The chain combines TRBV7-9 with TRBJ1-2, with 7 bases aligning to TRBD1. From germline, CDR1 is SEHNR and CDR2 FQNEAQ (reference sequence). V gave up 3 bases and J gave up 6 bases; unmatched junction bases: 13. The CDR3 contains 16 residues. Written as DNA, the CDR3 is TGTGCCAGCAGCTTTTCTACACAGGGGCCGGGGGATGGCTACACCTTC. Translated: CASSFSTQGPGDGYTF.

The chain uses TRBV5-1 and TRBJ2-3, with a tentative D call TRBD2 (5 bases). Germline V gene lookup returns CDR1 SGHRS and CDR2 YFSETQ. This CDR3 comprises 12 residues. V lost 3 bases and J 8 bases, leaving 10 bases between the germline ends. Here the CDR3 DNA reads TGCGCCAGCAGCTCCGGCGAGGGTACGCAGTATTTT. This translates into CASSSGEGTQYF.

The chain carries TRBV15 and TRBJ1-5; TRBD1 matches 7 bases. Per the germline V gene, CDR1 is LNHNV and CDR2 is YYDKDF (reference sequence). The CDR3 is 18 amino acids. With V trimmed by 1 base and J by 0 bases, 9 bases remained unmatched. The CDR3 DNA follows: TGTGCCACCAGCAGAGGTCTAACAGGGGAATATAGCAATCAGCCCCAGCATTTT. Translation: CATSRGLTGEYSNQPQHF.

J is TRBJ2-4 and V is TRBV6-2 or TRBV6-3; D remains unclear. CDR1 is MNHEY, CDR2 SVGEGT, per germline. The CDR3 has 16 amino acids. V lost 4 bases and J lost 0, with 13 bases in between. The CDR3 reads CASSFPVRLAKNIQYF. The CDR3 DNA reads TGTGCCAGCAGTTTCCCAGTAAGATTAGCCAAAAACATTCAGTACTTC.

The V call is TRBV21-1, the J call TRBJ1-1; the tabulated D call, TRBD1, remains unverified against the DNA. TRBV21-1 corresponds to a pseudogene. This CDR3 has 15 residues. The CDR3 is CASSKWTGTRTEAFF. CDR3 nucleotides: TGTGCCAGCAGCAAATGGACAGGCACACGGACTGAAGCTTTCTTT.

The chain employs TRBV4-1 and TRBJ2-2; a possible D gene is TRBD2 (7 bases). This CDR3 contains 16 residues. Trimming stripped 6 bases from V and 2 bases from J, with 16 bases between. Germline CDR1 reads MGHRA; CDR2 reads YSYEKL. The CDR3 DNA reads TGCGCCAGCAGTCAACTCCCGGGGGGCAACACCGGGGAGCTGTTTTTT. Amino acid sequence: CASSQLPGGNTGELFF.

In DNA, the CDR3 is TGTGCCAGTTACCCGCAGGGGGCGCACCGCCCGCGTACTGAAGCTTTCTTT. This translates into CASYPQGAHRPRTEAFF. The rearrangement uses TRBV19 and TRBJ1-1; 8 bases agree with TRBD1. There are 17 residues in the CDR3. Germline V lookup: CDR1 LNHDA, CDR2 SQIVND (reference sequence). V trimming: 8 bases; J trimming: 5 bases; junction bases outside the gene matches: 19.

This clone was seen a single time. CDR3 nucleotide sequence: TGTGCCTGCACACGGCTAGCGGGGACAGATACGCAGTATTTT. It translates to CACTRLAGTDTQYF. The chain carries TRBV30 and TRBJ2-3; TRBD2 aligns across 9 bases. CDR1 and CDR2 from the germline V gene are GTSNPN and SVGIG (reference sequence). V was pared by 6 bases and J by 3 bases, with 7 bases of the junction left unmatched. The CDR3 totals 14 residues.

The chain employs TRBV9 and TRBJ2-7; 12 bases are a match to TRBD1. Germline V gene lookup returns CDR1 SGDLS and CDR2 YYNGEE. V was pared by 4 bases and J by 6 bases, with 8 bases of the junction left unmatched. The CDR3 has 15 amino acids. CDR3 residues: CASSTSGGQGAEQYF. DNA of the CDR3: TGTGCCAGCAGCACGAGTGGGGGACAGGGGGCCGAGCAGTACTTC.

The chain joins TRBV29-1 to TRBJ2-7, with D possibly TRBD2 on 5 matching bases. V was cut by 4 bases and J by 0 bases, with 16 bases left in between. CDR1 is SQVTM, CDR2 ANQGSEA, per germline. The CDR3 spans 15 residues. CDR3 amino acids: CSVGGKSTSSYEQYF. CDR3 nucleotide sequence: TGCAGCGTTGGAGGGAAGTCAACTTCCTCCTACGAGCAGTACTTC.

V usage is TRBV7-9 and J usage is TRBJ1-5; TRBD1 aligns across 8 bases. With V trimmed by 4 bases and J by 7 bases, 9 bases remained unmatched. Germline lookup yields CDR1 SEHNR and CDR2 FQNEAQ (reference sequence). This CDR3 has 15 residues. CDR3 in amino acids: CASSSSGQGGQPQHF. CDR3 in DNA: TGTGCCAGCAGCTCCTCCGGACAGGGAGGCCAGCCCCAGCATTTT.

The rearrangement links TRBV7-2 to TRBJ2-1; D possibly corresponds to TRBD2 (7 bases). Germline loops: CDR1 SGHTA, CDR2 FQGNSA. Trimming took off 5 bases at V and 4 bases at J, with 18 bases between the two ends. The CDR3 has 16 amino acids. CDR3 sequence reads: CASSAPQGRGYNEQFF. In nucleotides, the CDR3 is TGTGCCAGCAGCGCGCCGCAGGGGAGGGGTTACAATGAGCAGTTCTTC. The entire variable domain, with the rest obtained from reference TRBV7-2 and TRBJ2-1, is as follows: GAGVSQSPSNKVTEKGKDVELRCDPISGHTALYWYRQSLGQGLEFLIYFQGNSAPDKSGLPSDRFSAERTGGSVSTLTIQRTQQEDSAVYLCASSAPQGRGYNEQFFGPGTRLTVL.

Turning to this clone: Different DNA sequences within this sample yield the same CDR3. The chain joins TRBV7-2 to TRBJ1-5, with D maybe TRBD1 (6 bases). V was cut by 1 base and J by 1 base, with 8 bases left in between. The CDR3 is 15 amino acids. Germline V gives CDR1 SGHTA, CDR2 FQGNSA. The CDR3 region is CASSLGQGSNQPQHF. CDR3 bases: TGTGCCAGCAGCTTAGGTCAGGGGAGCAATCAGCCCCAGCATTTT. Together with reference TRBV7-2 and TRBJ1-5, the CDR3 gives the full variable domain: GAGVSQSPSNKVTEKGKDVELRCDPISGHTALYWYRQSLGQGLEFLIYFQGNSAPDKSGLPSDRFSAERTGGSVSTLTIQRTQQEDSAVYLCASSLGQGSNQPQHFGDGTRLSIL.

CDR3 in DNA: TGTGCCAGCAGCATCGACAGAATGGACACCGGGGAGCTGTTTTTT. Its protein product is CASSIDRMDTGELFF. The chain has TRBV13 and TRBJ2-2, with a tentative D call TRBD1 (5 bases). CDR1 and CDR2 from the germline V gene are PRHDT and FYEKMQ (reference sequence). The CDR3 is 15 amino acids. V lost 5 bases to trimming and J lost 3 bases, with 13 bases between them.

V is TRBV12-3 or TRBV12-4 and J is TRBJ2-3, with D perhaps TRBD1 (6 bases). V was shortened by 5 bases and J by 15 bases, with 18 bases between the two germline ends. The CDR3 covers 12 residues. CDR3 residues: CASSPVDSRYYF. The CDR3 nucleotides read TGTGCCAGCAGTCCTGTGGACAGTAGATACTATTTT.

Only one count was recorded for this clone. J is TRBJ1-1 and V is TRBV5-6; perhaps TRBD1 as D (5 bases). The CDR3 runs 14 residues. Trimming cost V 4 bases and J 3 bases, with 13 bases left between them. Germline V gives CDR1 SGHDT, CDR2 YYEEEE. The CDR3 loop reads CASSLGGGDTEAFF. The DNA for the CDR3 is TGTGCCAGCAGCCTAGGCGGGGGTGACACTGAAGCTTTCTTT.

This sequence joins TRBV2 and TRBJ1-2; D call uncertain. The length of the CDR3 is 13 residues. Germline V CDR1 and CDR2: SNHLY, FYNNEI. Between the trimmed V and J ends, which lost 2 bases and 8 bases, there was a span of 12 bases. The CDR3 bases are TGTGCCAGCAGTGAACCAGGCCCGAGAGGCTACACCTTC. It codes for CASSEPGPRGYTF.

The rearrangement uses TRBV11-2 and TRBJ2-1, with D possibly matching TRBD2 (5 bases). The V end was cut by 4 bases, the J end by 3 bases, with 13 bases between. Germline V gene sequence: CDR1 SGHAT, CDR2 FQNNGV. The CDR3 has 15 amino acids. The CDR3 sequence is CASSSRSGYYNEQFF. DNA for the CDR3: TGTGCCAGCAGCTCAAGGAGCGGATACTACAATGAGCAGTTCTTC.

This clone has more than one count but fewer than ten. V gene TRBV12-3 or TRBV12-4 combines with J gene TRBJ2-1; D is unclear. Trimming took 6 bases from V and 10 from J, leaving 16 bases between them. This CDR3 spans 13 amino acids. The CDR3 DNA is TGTGCCAGCAGCCCAAATCCGGCGCGGGAGCAGTTCTTC. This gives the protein CASSPNPAREQFF.

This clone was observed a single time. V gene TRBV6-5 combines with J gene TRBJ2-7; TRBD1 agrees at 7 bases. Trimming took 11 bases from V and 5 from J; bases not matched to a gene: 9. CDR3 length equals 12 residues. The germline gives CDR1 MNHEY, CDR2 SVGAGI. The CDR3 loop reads CAGQGQGDEQYF. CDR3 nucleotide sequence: TGTGCCGGCCAGGGGCAGGGGGACGAGCAGTACTTC.

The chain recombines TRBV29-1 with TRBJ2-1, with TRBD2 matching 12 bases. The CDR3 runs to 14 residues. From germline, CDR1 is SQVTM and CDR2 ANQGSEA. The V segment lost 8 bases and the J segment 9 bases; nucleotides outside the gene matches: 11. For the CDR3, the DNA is TGCAGCTCGACCACTAGCGGGGGGAACGCTGAGCAGTTCTTC. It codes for CSSTTSGGNAEQFF.

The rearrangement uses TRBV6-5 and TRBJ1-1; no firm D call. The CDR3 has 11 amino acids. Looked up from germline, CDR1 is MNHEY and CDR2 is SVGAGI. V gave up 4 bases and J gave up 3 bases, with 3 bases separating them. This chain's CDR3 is CASSFYTEAFF. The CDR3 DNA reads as TGTGCCAGCAGTTTCTACACTGAAGCTTTCTTT.

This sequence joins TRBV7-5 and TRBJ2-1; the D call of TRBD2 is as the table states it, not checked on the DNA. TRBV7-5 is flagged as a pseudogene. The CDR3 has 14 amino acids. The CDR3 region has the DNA TGTGCCAGACCGAGCGGGGGGGCCTGGGATGAGCAGTTCTTC. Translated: CARPSGGAWDEQFF.

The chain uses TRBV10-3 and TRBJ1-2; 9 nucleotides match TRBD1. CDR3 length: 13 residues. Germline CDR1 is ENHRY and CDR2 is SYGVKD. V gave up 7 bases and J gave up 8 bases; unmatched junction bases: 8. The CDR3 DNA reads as TGTGCCATCACCCGGGACAGGGTAGGGGGCTACACCTTC. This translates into CAITRDRVGGYTF.

Here the CDR3 reads CASSDSALNTEAFF. The CDR3 DNA is TGTGCCAGTAGTGACAGTGCTTTGAACACTGAAGCTTTCTTT. The genes are TRBV19 and TRBJ1-1, with D possibly TRBD1 on 5 matching bases. Between the trimmed V and J ends, which lost 5 bases and 0 bases, there was a span of 10 bases. There are 14 residues in the CDR3. The germline V gene encodes CDR1 LNHDA and CDR2 SQIVND (reference sequence).

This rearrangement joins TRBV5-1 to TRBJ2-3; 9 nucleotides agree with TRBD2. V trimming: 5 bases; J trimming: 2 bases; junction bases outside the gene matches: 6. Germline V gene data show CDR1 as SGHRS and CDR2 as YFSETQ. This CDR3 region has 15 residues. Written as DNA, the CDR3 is TGCGCCAGCAGATTAGCGGGGGCTTACACAGATACGCAGTATTTT. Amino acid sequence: CASRLAGAYTDTQYF.